The 2 T cell receptor beta chains in this list originate from one sample, sequenced in a study of cytomegalovirus exposure and HLA in healthy donors. The primer mix had 60 Vbeta and 13 Jbeta primers. Generated by immunoSEQ multiplex PCR, the TCRdb table keeps only in-frame clones and is missing some. The sample includes under 140,000 clones, over 60% seen only once; the top ten take around 15%. Input material: PBMCs. The receptors originated from a man aged 25 to 40 in good health and CMV-seropositive.

The V call is TRBV10-2, the J call TRBJ1-5, with 7 bases fitting TRBD1. The length of the CDR3 is 14 residues. The germline V gene encodes CDR1 WSHSY and CDR2 SAAADI. V shed 6 bases, J shed 4 bases, and the junction held 6 bases outside the gene matches. The chain's CDR3 is CASSPTGPNQPQHF. CDR3 coding DNA: TGCGCCAGCAGCCCGACAGGGCCTAATCAGCCCCAGCATTTT.

There are a few counts of this clone. The rearrangement joins TRBV4-1 to TRBJ2-7; 7 bases agree with TRBD1. The germline V gene encodes CDR1 MGHRA and CDR2 YSYEKL. The CDR3 is made up of 15 amino acids. The J segment lost 0 bases and the V segment lost 4 bases, leaving 6 bases of the junction unmatched. CDR3: CASSLNRDSSYEQYF. As DNA, the CDR3 is TGCGCCAGCAGCCTAAACCGGGACAGCTCCTACGAGCAGTACTTC.